This T cell receptor (beta chain) was recovered during a study of shared clonotypes between healthy human individuals. Overall study results and limits: Donor clonotype sharing was expected to depend on sequencing depth. Larger richness was generally estimated for naive than memory subsets.

On this clone itself: Its target is unknown.

CD8 cells classed as naive were CD45RO-negative and positively selected for CCR7, excluding terminally differentiated effector memory CD45RA+ cells. Clones were read by immunoSEQ multiplex PCR, and TCRdb kept only the in-frame ones, dropping some. Here the sample spans approximately 650,000 clones, around 95% being singletons. This CDR3 region has 15 residues. Germline V CDR1 and CDR2: SGHAT, FQNNGV. V dropped 3 bases and J dropped 7; count of bases not matched to a gene: 6. Sequenced input: naive CD8+ T cells sorted from blood. This sequence was found in a woman aged 25 to 45 in good health. The chain carries TRBV11-2 and TRBJ2-1; 10 positions agree with TRBD2. CDR3 in DNA: TGTGCCAGCAGCTTTTTTCTAGCGGGAGCAAATGAGCAGTTCTTC. Translation: CASSFFLAGANEQFF.